Given below is one TCR beta chain in context. This sample was included in a study of spatial heterogeneity in lung cancer. Across the study: The roughly 68 donors had untreated early-stage non-small cell lung cancer. Detected beta-chain sequences consistently exceeded alpha-chain sequences.

TCRdb reanalysed the 5' RACE reads using MiXCR and keeps one entry per CDR3 protein. This table holds 30,000 to 35,000 distinct CDR3 sequences, more than 9% found once. The germline gives CDR1 SGHKS, CDR2 YYEKEE (reference sequence). This CDR3 comprises 14 residues. V lost 3 bases to trimming and J lost 3 bases; unmatched junction nucleotides: 2. Time point defined: blood at routine non-recurrence follow-up after resection. V usage is TRBV5-5 and J usage is TRBJ1-2, with 10 bases fitting TRBD1. The specimen comprised PBMCs, sampled at follow-up. The receptor's source is a female donor with early-stage non-small cell lung cancer. The CDR3 spells CASSYGTGDYGYTF. The CDR3 nucleotides are TGTGCCAGCAGCTACGGGACAGGGGACTATGGCTACACCTTC.